Sequencing of this T cell receptor (beta chain) was carried out in a study of patients and donors after allogeneic stem cell transplantation. Via MiXCR, TCRdb re-called the RT-PCR reads, giving one row per CDR3 protein. This sample carries over 150,000 distinct CDR3 sequences, about 30% of them seen once, and the ten largest clones take 3.2%. Germline V CDR1 and CDR2: SEHNR, FQNEAQ (reference sequence). Trimming pared 2 bases from V and 1 base from J, leaving 8 bases between. This CDR3 is 14 amino acids long. The sequence came from a human donor who was either an allogeneic HSCT recipient or a stem cell or donor lymphocyte infusion donor (not recorded which). It is not recorded whose cells these are; they may come from a transplant donor. The V call is TRBV7-9, the J call TRBJ1-1; D is undetermined. The sequencing input was blood, either unsorted or a sorted T cell fraction (not recorded which). The CDR3 sequence is CASSLPPGNTEAFF. CDR3 DNA: TGTGCCAGCAGCTTACCCCCAGGGAACACTGAAGCTTTCTTT.